The 18 T cell receptor beta chains in this list originate from one sample, sequenced in a study of early stage breast cancer tumors. TCRdb's copy holds only in-frame clones and misses some; the assay was immunoSEQ multiplex PCR. Of 15,000 or so clones in the sample, approximately 88% were seen once. Input material: normal breast tissue next to the tumor. The receptors come from a person in their twenties or thirties with breast cancer.

The table lists this clone with a count of one. The chain joins TRBV5-5 to TRBJ1-2, with D tentatively TRBD1 (5 bases). Germline CDR1 reads SGHKS; CDR2 reads YYEKEE (reference sequence). CDR3 size: 16 residues. Trimming left V 6 bases short and J 6 bases short, with 24 bases between. The CDR3 here is CASTNAVGQGDHGYTF. CDR3 bases: TGTGCCAGCACCAACGCGGTCGGGCAGGGTGACCATGGCTACACCTTC.

This chain connects TRBV5-6 to TRBJ2-3; 12 bases map to TRBD2. The V and J ends lost 5 bases and 6 bases, in that order; junction bases with no gene match: 16. CDR1 is SGHDT and CDR2 is YYEEEE in the germline V gene. The CDR3 consists of 18 residues. CDR3 residues: CASSFRLGLAGITDTQYF. CDR3 DNA sequence: TGTGCCAGCAGTTTTCGGCTAGGACTAGCGGGAATTACGGATACGCAGTATTTT.

A remark on this clone: The DNA is omitted, as the CDR3 cannot be located on it reliably, and the CDR3 follows TCRdb's listing. The chain recombines TRBV7-5 with TRBJ2-7. TRBV7-5 is a listed pseudogene. Inclusive of both ends, the CDR3 amounts to 17 amino acids. The CDR3 is CVRSLYVGTGNSYEQYF.

J is TRBJ2-2 and V is TRBV4-3; the D is unclear. The CDR3 contains 17 residues. With 3 bases removed from V and 1 base from J, the gap between germline ends came to 15 bases. Germline V gives CDR1 LGHNA, CDR2 YSLEER. The CDR3 loop reads CASSHPLEVRNTGELFF. The CDR3 DNA reads TGCGCCAGCAGCCACCCCCTCGAGGTGCGGAACACCGGGGAGCTGTTTTTT.

This clone was seen more than once but under ten times. The chain employs TRBV11-2 and TRBJ2-7, with D perhaps matching TRBD1 (6 bases). V dropped 2 bases and J dropped 5 bases, with 13 bases sitting between them. The CDR3 has 14 residues. The germline gives CDR1 SGHAT, CDR2 FQNNGV. CDR3 nucleotide sequence: TGTGCCAGCAGCTTAATCAGGGGTTTGAACGAGCAGTACTTC. Encoded protein: CASSLIRGLNEQYF.

The chain joins TRBV9 to TRBJ2-1; 14 bases are shared with TRBD2. This CDR3 is 16 amino acids long. Germline CDR1 SGDLS, CDR2 YYNGEE. Losses at the gene ends were 4 bases for V and 10 bases for J; bases not matched to a gene: 10. CDR3 loop: CASSPRLAGGPREQFF. The CDR3 bases are TGTGCCAGCAGCCCCCGACTAGCGGGAGGGCCTCGAGAGCAGTTCTTC.

The V and J genes are TRBV6-6 and TRBJ2-1; D is perhaps TRBD2 (7 bases). V lost 0 bases to trimming and J lost 7 bases, with 16 bases between them. CDR1 is MNHNY and CDR2 is SVGAGI in the germline V gene (reference sequence). This CDR3 has 16 residues. CDR3 nucleotides: TGTGCCAGCAGTTACTCTTTGGGGGGGCTCAAGAATGAGCAGTTCTTC. It translates to CASSYSLGGLKNEQFF.

The chain couples TRBV5-1 to TRBJ2-3; 12 positions match TRBD2. The CDR3 consists of 16 residues. V shed 1 base and J 8 bases; nucleotides not matched to a gene: 8. Per the germline V gene, CDR1 is SGHRS and CDR2 is YFSETQ. In DNA, the CDR3 is TGCGCCAGCAGCTTGCAAGCTAGCGGGAGGGAGGGTACGCAGTATTTT. Amino acids: CASSLQASGREGTQYF.

V is TRBV30 and J is TRBJ1-4, with D uncertain. The germline V gene encodes CDR1 GTSNPN and CDR2 SVGIG (reference sequence). Trimming cost V 1 base and J 7 bases, with 16 bases left between them. This CDR3 comprises 15 residues. CDR3 in amino acids: CAWSGPGGGVEKLFF. The CDR3 region has the DNA TGTGCCTGGAGTGGCCCGGGAGGCGGGGTTGAAAAACTGTTTTTT. Variable domain in full (rest from reference TRBV30 and TRBJ1-4): SQTIHQWPATLVQPVGSPLSLECTVEGTSNPNLYWYRQAAGRGLQLLFYSVGIGQISSEVPQNLSASRPQDRQFILSSKKLLLSDSGFYLCAWSGPGGGVEKLFFGSGTQLSVL.

This rearrangement joins TRBV29-1 to TRBJ2-7, with 9 bases that match TRBD1. The V and J ends lost 2 bases and 3 bases, in that order; junction bases with no gene match: 8. CDR1 SQVTM and CDR2 ANQGSEA come from the germline V gene. CDR3 size: 15 residues. Here the CDR3 reads CSVEPWGTGSYEQYF. The CDR3 DNA reads TGCAGCGTTGAACCTTGGGGGACAGGGAGCTACGAGCAGTACTTC.

The chain is built from TRBV7-2 and TRBJ1-2; D remains ambiguous. Germline-derived CDR1 and CDR2 are SGHTA and FQGNSA. V was trimmed by 5 bases and J by 0 bases, leaving 7 bases between them. The CDR3 consists of 13 residues. CDR3 in amino acids: CASSTTPNYGYTF. In DNA, the CDR3 is TGTGCCAGCAGCACGACCCCTAACTATGGCTACACCTTC.

This clone was picked up a small number of times. This chain connects TRBV19 to TRBJ1-5; D is unclear. Trimming shortened V by 3 bases and J by 3 bases, and 15 bases separated the two germline ends. This CDR3 contains 16 residues. Germline V gives CDR1 LNHDA, CDR2 SQIVND (reference sequence). CDR3 loop: CASSILRNSFNQPQHF. In nucleotides, the CDR3 is TGTGCCAGTAGTATCTTACGGAACAGTTTCAATCAGCCCCAGCATTTT.

The gene calls are TRBV15 and TRBJ1-3, with D uncertain. Trimming shortened V by 4 bases and J by 1 base, and 8 bases separated the two germline ends. The V gene's germline CDR1 is LNHNV and CDR2 YYDKDF (reference sequence). The CDR3 is 14 amino acids. CDR3 region: CATSTGFSGNTIYF. In DNA form, the CDR3 reads TGTGCCACCAGCACCGGGTTTTCTGGAAACACCATATATTTT. The full variable domain, rest sourced from reference TRBV15 and TRBJ1-3, is DAMVIQNPRYQVTQFGKPVTLSCSQTLNHNVMYWYQQKSSQAPKLLFHYYDKDFNNEADTPDNFQSRRPNTSFCFLDIRSPGLGDTAMYLCATSTGFSGNTIYFGEGSWLTVV.

The chain couples TRBV10-3 to TRBJ2-5; maybe TRBD2 (5 bases). Trimming removed 3 bases from V and 9 bases from J, with 11 bases in between. CDR3 length equals 12 residues. The germline V gene encodes CDR1 ENHRY and CDR2 SYGVKD. The CDR3 protein is CAISDLDWAQYF. The DNA for the CDR3 is TGTGCCATCAGTGATCTGGACTGGGCCCAGTACTTC.

This chain uses TRBV30 with TRBJ1-3; no clear D. The CDR3 extends over 15 amino acids. V gave up 0 bases and J gave up 0 bases, with 9 bases separating them. The germline CDR1 and CDR2 sequences are GTSNPN and SVGIG (reference sequence). The CDR3 region is CAWSVRQSSGNTIYF. CDR3 DNA sequence: TGTGCCTGGAGTGTAAGGCAGAGCTCTGGAAACACCATATATTTT.

This clone occurred once. This chain uses TRBV29-1 with TRBJ2-3, with 12 bases that match TRBD2. The CDR3 totals 14 residues. Per the germline V gene, CDR1 is SQVTM and CDR2 is ANQGSEA. With V trimmed by 1 base and J by 6 bases, 2 bases remained unmatched. CDR3 nucleotide sequence: TGCAGCGTTGAAGGGACTAGCGGGGTGGATACGCAGTATTTT. Translation: CSVEGTSGVDTQYF.

The CDR3: CASSLGTGPEQFF. Written as DNA, the CDR3 is TGTGCCAGCAGCTTAGGGACAGGGCCTGAGCAGTTCTTC. The chain joins TRBV11-2 to TRBJ2-1; 8 bases fit TRBD1. The CDR3 contains 13 residues. J gave up 9 bases and V 1 base, and 2 bases lay outside the gene matches. Germline V CDR1 and CDR2: SGHAT, FQNNGV.

The rearrangement uses TRBV19 and TRBJ1-5, with D uncertain. The CDR3 consists of 15 residues. Germline CDR1 LNHDA, CDR2 SQIVND (reference sequence). Trimming took 0 bases from V and 4 from J, leaving 10 bases between them. Here the CDR3 reads CASSIDPGGNQPQHF. DNA for the CDR3: TGTGCCAGTAGTATAGATCCGGGTGGGAATCAGCCCCAGCATTTT.